These 16 T cell receptor beta chains came from one sample sequenced in a study of preoperative IRX-2 immunotherapy in early breast cancer. Measured with immunoSEQ multiplex PCR; TCRdb has only the in-frame clones, and not every one. The table has 25,000 to 30,000 clones, roughly four fifths seen once. Treatment specified: preoperative locoregional IRX-2 cytokine immunotherapy. This sample comprised lymph node tissue, obtained after IRX-2 immunotherapy. These receptors were obtained from a human donor with breast cancer.

The rearrangement links TRBV30 to TRBJ1-3, with D unclear. V lost 1 base to trimming and J lost 2 bases, with 3 bases between them. Germline CDR1 and CDR2: GTSNPN and SVGIG (reference sequence). The CDR3 is 12 residues long. The CDR3 bases are TGTGCCTGGAGTGAAACTGGAAACACCATATATTTT. Translation: CAWSETGNTIYF.

The chain combines TRBV6-8 with TRBJ2-2; D unresolved. The CDR3 consists of 15 residues. Trimming took 6 bases from V and 4 from J, leaving 15 bases between them. Germline V lookup: CDR1 MNHGY, CDR2 SAAAGT. The DNA of the CDR3 is TGTGCCAGCAGCCGTCAGCTCGCAACCACCGGGGAGCTGTTTTTT. Its translation is CASSRQLATTGELFF.

V and J are TRBV29-1 and TRBJ1-4; D unclear. CDR3 length: 13 residues. Per germline, CDR1 SQVTM and CDR2 ANQGSEA. V was clipped by 4 bases and J by 0 bases, with 6 bases between them. CDR3 nucleotide sequence: TGCAGCGTTGTCTCATCAACTAATGAAAAACTGTTTTTT. Its protein is CSVVSSTNEKLFF.

The chain uses TRBV28 and TRBJ2-2; D is uncertain. The V gene lost 5 bases and the J gene lost 1 base, with 11 bases spanning the gap. The germline V gene has CDR1 MDHEN and CDR2 SYDVKM. This CDR3 is built from 15 residues. CDR3 sequence: CASSISPGNTGELFF. The CDR3 DNA is TGTGCCAGCAGTATTTCCCCAGGGAACACCGGGGAGCTGTTTTTT.

V and J are TRBV15 and TRBJ2-5; D is unresolved. The CDR3 is made up of 14 amino acids. Germline assignment: CDR1 LNHNV and CDR2 YYDKDF (reference sequence). With 1 base removed from V and 4 bases from J, the gap between germline ends came to 10 bases. CDR3 region: CATSRVVGGETQYF. The DNA of the CDR3 is TGTGCCACCAGCAGAGTGGTGGGTGGAGAGACCCAGTACTTC.

This rearrangement joins TRBV30 to TRBJ2-5, with D possibly matching TRBD1 (5 bases). Germline CDR1 and CDR2: GTSNPN and SVGIG (reference sequence). The length of the CDR3 is 14 residues. Between the trimmed V and J ends, which lost 0 bases and 7 bases, there was a span of 15 bases. Written as DNA, the CDR3 is TGTGCCTGGAGTGTACTTGCAGGGCAGGGGACCCAGTACTTC. It specifies CAWSVLAGQGTQYF.

The chain joins TRBV30 to TRBJ1-1, with D unclear. Germline V CDR1 and CDR2: GTSNPN, SVGIG (reference sequence). V was pared by 4 bases and J by 0 bases, with 12 bases between. The CDR3 has 14 amino acids. The CDR3 is CAWTPGSVNTEAFF. CDR3 DNA sequence: TGTGCCTGGACGCCCGGGTCAGTGAACACTGAAGCTTTCTTT.

The chain combines TRBV5-1 with TRBJ2-7, with no clear D. V lost 2 bases and J lost 0, with 9 bases in between. The germline V gene encodes CDR1 SGHRS and CDR2 YFSETQ. The CDR3 is 14 amino acids. The CDR3 DNA reads as TGCGCCAGCAGCTTCGACCCCTCCTCCTACGAGCAGTACTTC. This translates into CASSFDPSSYEQYF.

This clone turned up a few times. The V gene is TRBV6-8, the J gene TRBJ1-4; 11 bases map to TRBD1. The CDR3 length is 15 residues. Germline loops: CDR1 MNHGY, CDR2 SAAAGT. The V and J ends lost 3 bases and 7 bases, in that order; junction bases with no gene match: 4. The CDR3 protein is CASSYGDRGTEKLFF. The CDR3 DNA is TGTGCCAGCAGTTATGGGGACAGGGGGACTGAAAAACTGTTTTTT.

The genes are TRBV5-1 and TRBJ1-4; TRBD1 matches 8 bases. Unmatched junction bases numbered 25, after V lost 4 bases and J lost 8 bases. Germline assignment: CDR1 SGHRS and CDR2 YFSETQ. The length of the CDR3 is 20 residues. This CDR3 is CASSPRPGQGGFTNTEKLFF. The CDR3 DNA sequence: TGCGCCAGCAGCCCACGCCCCGGACAGGGAGGGTTCACCAATACCGAAAAACTGTTTTTT.

The rearrangement links TRBV7-7 to TRBJ1-1; possible D gene TRBD1, 5 bases. V dropped 6 bases and J dropped 6 bases, with 23 bases sitting between them. The CDR3 has 16 residues. Germline V CDR1 and CDR2: SSHAT, FNYEAQ (reference sequence). Here the CDR3 reads CASSLSLLNVGAEAFF. In DNA, the CDR3 is TGTGCCAGCAGTCTGTCGCTTTTGAACGTGGGGGCTGAAGCTTTCTTT.

The V call is TRBV6-8, the J call TRBJ2-3, with TRBD2 matching over 8 bases. J was trimmed by 0 bases and V by 10 bases; bases with no gene match: 9. The CDR3 spans 15 residues. The germline V gene encodes CDR1 MNHGY and CDR2 SAAAGT. The CDR3 nucleotides are TGTGCCATCAACGGGGGGGTCCCCAGCACAGATACGCAGTATTTT. Translating gives CAINGGVPSTDTQYF.

The J gene is TRBJ2-1, the V gene TRBV19, with 7 positions matching TRBD1. The CDR3 consists of 14 residues. The germline V gene has CDR1 LNHDA and CDR2 SQIVND (reference sequence). V dropped 5 bases and J dropped 5; count of bases not matched to a gene: 6. CDR3 sequence: CASSRRQGNNEQFF. The CDR3 DNA sequence: TGTGCCAGTAGTCGTCGACAGGGAAACAATGAGCAGTTCTTC.

The CDR3 DNA is TGTGCCAGCAGTTCCGGGACTAGCGGGGGCGAGACCCAGTACTTC. Protein sequence: CASSSGTSGGETQYF. The chain has TRBV28 and TRBJ2-5; 14 nucleotides match TRBD2. With 4 bases clipped from V and 5 bases from J, the junction kept 3 bases outside the gene matches. CDR3 size: 15 residues. Per germline, CDR1 MDHEN and CDR2 SYDVKM.

This rearrangement joins TRBV29-1 to TRBJ2-7; D perhaps matches TRBD1 (6 bases). This CDR3 contains 13 residues. Per the germline V gene, CDR1 is SQVTM and CDR2 is ANQGSEA. V dropped 3 bases and J dropped 9 bases, with 18 bases sitting between them. The CDR3 sequence is CSVDGDTLGRQYF. In DNA, the CDR3 is TGCAGCGTTGATGGGGACACCCTGGGGAGGCAGTACTTC.

The CDR3 DNA follows: TGTGCCAGCACCCCTTCTGTAGGGTCTGGAAACACCATATATTTT. This gives the protein CASTPSVGSGNTIYF. This sequence joins TRBV28 and TRBJ1-3, with unresolved D. This CDR3 is 15 amino acids long. Germline CDR1 MDHEN, CDR2 SYDVKM. The V and J ends lost 7 bases and 1 base respectively, with 14 bases between them.